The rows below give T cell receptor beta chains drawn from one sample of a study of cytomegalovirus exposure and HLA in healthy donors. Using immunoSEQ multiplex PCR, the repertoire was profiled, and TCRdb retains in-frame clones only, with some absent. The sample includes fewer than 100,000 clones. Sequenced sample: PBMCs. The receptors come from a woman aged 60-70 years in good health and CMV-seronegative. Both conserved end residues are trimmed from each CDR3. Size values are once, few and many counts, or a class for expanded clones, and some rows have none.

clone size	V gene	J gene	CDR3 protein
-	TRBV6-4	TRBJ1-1	ASSAHYTGTGVFTEAF
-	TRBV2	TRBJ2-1	ASSGASGTSYNEQF
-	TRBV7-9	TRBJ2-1	ASSLGGTYNEQF
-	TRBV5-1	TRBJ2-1	ASSSQAGGNEQF
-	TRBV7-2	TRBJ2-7	ASSLRQDYEQY
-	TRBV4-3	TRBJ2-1	ASSQDIQGGYNEQF
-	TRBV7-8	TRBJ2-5	ASSPGGMTRRETQY
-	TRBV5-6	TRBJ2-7	ASNREEYEQY
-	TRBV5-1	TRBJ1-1	ASSLGGNTEAF
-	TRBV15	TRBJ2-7	ATSVGQGHSREQY
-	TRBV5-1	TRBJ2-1	ASSPSTSGSYNEQF
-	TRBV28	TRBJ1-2	ASSLSPRQDYGYT
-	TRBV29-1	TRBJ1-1	SVSPGQGNTEAF
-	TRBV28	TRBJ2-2	ASSFKRITIQGTKTGELF
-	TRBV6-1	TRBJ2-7	ASSDPLAAYEQY
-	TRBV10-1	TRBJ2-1	ASSGQGEQF
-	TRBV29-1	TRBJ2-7	SAWGEGASYEQY
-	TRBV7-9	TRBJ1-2	ASSPGGTNYGYT
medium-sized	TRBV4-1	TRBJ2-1	ASSQVDMGLSYNEQF
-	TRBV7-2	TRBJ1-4	ASSSSIDRGGEKLF
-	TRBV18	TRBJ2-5	ASSPQGVAQETQY
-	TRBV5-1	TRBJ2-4	ASSWGQDFLAKNIQY
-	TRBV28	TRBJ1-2	AIPRDTDYGYT
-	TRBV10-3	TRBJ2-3	AISDQEGPDTQY
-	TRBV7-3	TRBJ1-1	ASSPDRRVAF
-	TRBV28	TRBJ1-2	ASTSGTGVYGYT
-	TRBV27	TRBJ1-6	ASSRTANSPLH
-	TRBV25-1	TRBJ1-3	ASSRGNVEGNTIY
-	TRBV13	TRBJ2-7	ASSLGGGREVRTYEQY
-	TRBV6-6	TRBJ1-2	ATRTGNYGYT
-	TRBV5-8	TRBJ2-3	ASSLLGLAGDAAQY
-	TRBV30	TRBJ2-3	AFQGLAGFTDTQY
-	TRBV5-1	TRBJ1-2	ASSNPGGYGYT
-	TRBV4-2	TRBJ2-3	ASSQEGGREGGDTQY
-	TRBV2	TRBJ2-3	ASSHDPGLAGGPDTQY
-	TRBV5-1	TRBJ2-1	ASSLRTGDYNEQF
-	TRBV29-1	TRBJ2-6	SVQRAGANVLT
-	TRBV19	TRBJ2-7	ATSDREGSEQY
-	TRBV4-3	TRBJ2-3	ASSQDPGLAGGTDTQY
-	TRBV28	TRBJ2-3	ASSFVRGHWADTQY
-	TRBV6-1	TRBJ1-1	ASSDYGLGGTEAF
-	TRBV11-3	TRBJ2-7	ASSLPGTSSAYEQY
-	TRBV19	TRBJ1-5	ASSMTTGSNQPQH
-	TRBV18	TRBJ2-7	ASSPVAGSGRNNRPYEQY
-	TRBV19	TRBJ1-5	ASSIESAIPRQPQH
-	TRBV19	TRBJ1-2	ASSIWQAGGYT
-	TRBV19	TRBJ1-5	ASTQDGDSNQPQH
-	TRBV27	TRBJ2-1	ASSKDPGGGHNEQF
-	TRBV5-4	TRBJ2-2	ASSPDTRGTGELF
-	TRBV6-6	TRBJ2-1	ASSYPGQGGNNEQF
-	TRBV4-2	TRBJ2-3	ASSQDGQSQGTDTQY
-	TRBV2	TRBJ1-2	ASSVAGGYGYT
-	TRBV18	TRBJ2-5	ASSPPEGRETQY
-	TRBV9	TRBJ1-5	ASSASGTGTNQPQH